This T cell receptor (beta chain) was retrieved from a study of regulatory T cells in long-lasting Graves disease. Background on the study: Over 5 years on antithyroid drugs plus positive TSH receptor antibodies marked Graves' disease as persistent. Overall study results and limits: Study of thyroid tissue was not done, with only peripheral blood studied. Persistent Graves' disease cases displayed lower TCR diversity than newly diagnosed ones.

Library construction for TCR beta used iRepertoire HTBI primers and Arm-PCR of CDR3 regions. MiXCR, applied by TCRdb to the multiplex PCR reads, yields one record per CDR3 protein. The data hold 390,000 or so distinct CDR3 sequences, with roughly 20% observed a single time. In its sample, this clonotype was seen a few times. Its antigen is currently unknown. Time point specified: persistent/refractory GD, antithyroid drugs over 5 years with positive TRAb. There was RNA extracted from PBMCs, and the TCR library was made from it. This clonotype was obtained from a woman aged 40 to 50 with Graves disease. The sequencing here drew on peripheral blood mononuclear cells (PBMCs), taken when the disease was refractory, from a patient treated with antithyroid drugs.

CDR3 residues: CSVEQPGWNYGYTF. The CDR3 region has the DNA TGCAGCGTTGAACAACCGGGGTGGAACTATGGCTACACCTTC. This chain connects TRBV29-1 to TRBJ1-2; D unresolved. V lost 2 bases and J lost 2, with 12 bases in between. The CDR3 is made up of 14 amino acids. Germline V gene sequence: CDR1 SQVTM, CDR2 ANQGSEA. Together with reference TRBV29-1 and TRBJ1-2, the CDR3 gives the full variable domain: SAVISQKPSRDICQRGTSLTIQCQVDSQVTMMFWYRQQPGQSLTLIATANQGSEATYESGFVIDKFPISRPNLTFSTLTVSNMSPEDSSIYLCSVEQPGWNYGYTFGSGTRLTVV.